These 26 T cell receptor beta chains originate from one sample sequenced in a study of blood T cells in healthy people across ages. With a J-beta primer mix and a sample-barcoded 5' primer, a second PCR ran about 7 to 12 cycles. TCRdb re-called the 5' RACE reads with MiXCR, one entry per CDR3 protein. The sample holds under 850,000 distinct CDR3 sequences, under 40% seen once. Source material: blood. The receptors were sampled from a young man in good health.

The V gene is TRBV15, the J gene TRBJ2-7; weak D call: TRBD2 (6 bases). This CDR3 spans 13 amino acids. V shed 4 bases and J shed 3 bases, with 10 bases lying between them. The germline V gene has CDR1 LNHNV and CDR2 YYDKDF (reference sequence). This CDR3 is CATSTGLGYEQYF. DNA of the CDR3: TGTGCCACCAGCACGGGACTGGGCTACGAGCAGTACTTC.

This clonotype was seen more than once but under ten times. The chain recombines TRBV2 with TRBJ2-1; 9 bases match TRBD1. The CDR3 runs to 12 residues. Germline CDR1 and CDR2: SNHLY and FYNNEI. V shed 10 bases and J 6 bases; nucleotides not matched to a gene: 4. CDR3 loop: CATGTGINEQFF. In DNA form, the CDR3 reads TGTGCCACCGGGACAGGGATCAATGAGCAGTTCTTC.

V and J are TRBV20-1 and TRBJ1-2; D possibly corresponds to TRBD1 (6 bases). The V gene's germline CDR1 is DFQATT and CDR2 SNEGSKA (reference sequence). V gave up 7 bases and J gave up 5 bases, with 26 bases separating them. There are 16 residues in the CDR3. CDR3 nucleotide sequence: TGCAGTGTAGGCCGAGGGGCAGGGACATATGGGTATGGCTACACCTTC. It codes for CSVGRGAGTYGYGYTF.

This clonotype was counted many times. The chain is built from TRBV12-3 or TRBV12-4 and TRBJ2-7; D unresolved. The CDR3 runs 15 residues. V lost 6 bases and J 2 bases, leaving 17 bases between the germline ends. The CDR3 is CASRPGRRITYEQYF. CDR3 sequence (DNA): TGTGCCAGCAGACCCGGACGGCGAATTACCTACGAGCAGTACTTC.

The CDR3 loop reads CASRSGGGQPQHF. The CDR3 coding sequence is TGTGCCAGCAGGTCCGGGGGTGGCCAGCCCCAGCATTTT. The chain employs TRBV12-3 or TRBV12-4 and TRBJ1-5; D is possibly TRBD1 (5 bases). The CDR3 consists of 13 residues. V shed 6 bases and J shed 7 bases, with 13 bases lying between them.

The chain employs TRBV20-1 and TRBJ2-1; 10 bases are shared with TRBD1. The J call may be wrong; the DNA end is better matched by TRBJ2-7. The CDR3 is 14 amino acids. Germline V gene sequence: CDR1 DFQATT, CDR2 SNEGSKA (reference sequence). The chain's CDR3 is CSAQTGGLDNEQYF. The DNA of the CDR3 is TGCAGTGCTCAGACAGGGGGCCTGGACAATGAGCAGTACTTC.

There are a few counts of this clonotype. CDR3 bases: TGTGCCACCAGCAGTCGACGGATGAACACTGAAGCTTTCTTT. This sequence encodes CATSSRRMNTEAFF. The J gene is TRBJ1-1, the V gene TRBV15; D not resolved. Germline CDR1 and CDR2: LNHNV and YYDKDF (reference sequence). V shed 3 bases and J shed 0 bases, with 8 bases lying between them. The CDR3 has 14 amino acids.

On this clonotype itself: A much larger clone differs by one base, so this may be a read error. The chain has TRBV12-3 or TRBV12-4 and TRBJ1-2, with D unresolved. This CDR3 spans 13 amino acids. CDR3 sequence: CAISDPWGYGYTF. CDR3 nucleotides: TGTGCCATCAGTGACCCCTGGGGCTATGGCTACACCTTC.

The V gene is TRBV2, the J gene TRBJ2-7; D remains ambiguous. Germline V gives CDR1 SNHLY, CDR2 FYNNEI. V lost 3 bases and J 0 bases, leaving 9 bases between the germline ends. The CDR3 is made up of 14 amino acids. This chain's CDR3 is CASSEDRSSYEQYF. CDR3 bases: TGTGCCAGCAGTGAGGACCGGAGCTCCTACGAGCAGTACTTC.

The chain joins TRBV6-6 to TRBJ2-4; 8 bases are a match to TRBD2. The CDR3 consists of 14 residues. V shed 2 bases, J shed 8 bases, and the junction held 5 bases outside the gene matches. Germline CDR1 is MNHNY and CDR2 is SVGAGI (reference sequence). CDR3 residues: CASSYDSGGDIQYF. CDR3 nucleotide sequence: TGTGCCAGCAGTTACGATTCGGGAGGGGACATTCAGTACTTC.

For this clonotype: This clone may be a read error of a much larger clone one base away. The chain links TRBV12-3 or TRBV12-4 to TRBJ2-7; 8 bases fit TRBD1. With V trimmed by 5 bases and J by 2 bases, 5 bases remained unmatched. The length of the CDR3 is 14 residues. Here the CDR3 DNA reads TGTGCCAGCAGTGTAGTGGGACAGGCCTACGAGCAGTACTTC. Residues: CASSVVGQAYEQYF.

Points on this clonotype: A much larger clone sits a single nucleotide away, making a read error possible. The V call is TRBV7-9, the J call TRBJ2-1, with D maybe TRBD1 (5 bases). The J call could be wrong; TRBJ2-7 is a better fit for the DNA end. The germline gives CDR1 SEHNR, CDR2 FQNEAQ (reference sequence). The length of the CDR3 is 15 residues. CDR3 bases: TGTGCCAGCAGCTTAGAAGGGGCACTTTACAATGAGCAGTACTTC. This sequence encodes CASSLEGALYNEQYF.

Ten or more counts support this clonotype. V gene TRBV7-8 combines with J gene TRBJ2-1, with a possible D match to TRBD2 (6 bases). Germline CDR1 and CDR2: SGHVS and FQNEAQ. The V and J ends lost 5 bases and 7 bases respectively, with 15 bases between them. The CDR3 sequence is 14 residues long. This chain's CDR3 is CASSGTGGWNEQFF. For the CDR3, the DNA is TGTGCCAGCAGCGGGACTGGGGGTTGGAATGAGCAGTTCTTC.

This chain links TRBV28 with TRBJ2-5; the D gene is possibly TRBD2 (6 bases). Germline CDR1 reads MDHEN; CDR2 reads SYDVKM. The CDR3 sequence is 14 residues long. V lost 3 bases and J lost 3, with 11 bases in between. As DNA, the CDR3 is TGTGCCAGCAGTTTTCCCGGGGAGGAAGAGACCCAGTACTTC. Its translation: CASSFPGEEETQYF.

On this clonotype: A single base separates this from a much larger clone, so it may be a read error. The rearrangement links TRBV5-1 to TRBJ2-6, with D tentatively TRBD2 (6 bases). Germline CDR1 SGHRS, CDR2 YFSETQ. The CDR3 consists of 17 residues. CDR3 residues: CASSLGGALSGANALTF. CDR3 coding DNA: TGCGCCAGCAGCCTCGGCGGGGCTCTCTCTGGGGCCAACGCCCTGACTTTC.

The chain combines TRBV6-2 or TRBV6-3 with TRBJ2-2; 10 positions agree with TRBD1. The germline V gene encodes CDR1 MNHEY and CDR2 SVGEGT. CDR3 length: 18 amino acids. J was trimmed by 1 base and V by 2 bases; bases with no gene match: 7. The DNA of the CDR3 is TGTGCCAGCAGTTACCCTTCGGGACAGGGGTGGAACACCGGGGAGCTGTTTTTT. Encoded protein: CASSYPSGQGWNTGELFF.

The chain links TRBV7-6 to TRBJ1-1; D uncertain. Germline V gives CDR1 SGHVS, CDR2 FNYEAQ. Trimming removed 4 bases from V and 5 bases from J, with 20 bases in between. This CDR3 has 16 amino acids. The CDR3 region is CASSSRVPETRTEAFF. The DNA for the CDR3 is TGTGCCAGCAGCTCGAGGGTTCCGGAGACGAGGACTGAAGCTTTCTTT.

This clonotype has a count of ten or more. This chain links TRBV12-3 or TRBV12-4 with TRBJ1-2; D gene uncertain. Deletions cut 2 bases from V and 8 bases from J, with 12 bases between. The CDR3 spans 13 residues. The CDR3: CASSLSTREGYTF. CDR3 DNA sequence: TGTGCCAGCAGTTTATCAACTCGGGAGGGCTACACCTTC.

This clonotype showed up many times. This chain links TRBV7-3 with TRBJ1-1; a weak D match, TRBD1 (5 bases). Per germline, CDR1 SGHTA and CDR2 FQGTGA. Trimming removed 0 bases from V and 3 bases from J, with 8 bases in between. The CDR3 covers 14 residues. CDR3 loop: CASSLTGGDTEAFF. The CDR3 DNA follows: TGTGCCAGCAGCTTAACGGGGGGGGACACTGAAGCTTTCTTT.

In its sample, this clonotype was seen a few times. The rearrangement joins TRBV5-1 to TRBJ2-7; the D call may be TRBD1 or TRBD2 (5 bases each). Germline-derived CDR1 and CDR2 are SGHRS and YFSETQ. The V end lost 2 bases, the J end lost 2 bases, and 14 bases lay between the germline ends. The CDR3 runs to 15 residues. The CDR3 nucleotides are TGCGCCAGCAGCTTAACGACCGGGACCCCCTACGAGCAGTACTTC. It codes for CASSLTTGTPYEQYF.

This clonotype was counted only a few times. The chain has TRBV6-2 or TRBV6-3 and TRBJ2-7; D may be TRBD2 (6 bases). The ends were cut back, 5 bases at V and 7 bases at J, with 15 bases in the middle. The CDR3 length is 13 residues. The V gene's germline CDR1 is MNHEY and CDR2 SVGEGT. DNA for the CDR3: TGTGCCAGCAGTGGAGAGGGCCGGGGGGAGCAGTACTTC. Translation: CASSGEGRGEQYF.

The sample holds a few counts of this clonotype. This sequence joins TRBV5-1 and TRBJ1-1, with a weak D call TRBD1 (5 bases). Germline V lookup: CDR1 SGHRS, CDR2 YFSETQ. The CDR3 contains 15 residues. V lost 1 base to trimming and J lost 2 bases, with 12 bases between them. The CDR3 DNA reads as TGCGCCAGCAGCTTGAATGGGGGTAGCAACACTGAAGCTTTCTTT. Translation gives CASSLNGGSNTEAFF.

The CDR3 protein is CASSWSSGGSRYGYTF. For the CDR3, the DNA is TGTGCCAGCAGTTGGTCTTCGGGGGGAAGTAGATATGGCTACACCTTC. The chain links TRBV12-3 or TRBV12-4 to TRBJ1-2; maybe TRBD1 (5 bases). The CDR3 length is 16 residues. V was cut by 4 bases and J by 5 bases, with 20 bases left in between.

V usage is TRBV3-1 and J usage is TRBJ2-5; 9 bases align to TRBD2. CDR1 is LGHDT, CDR2 YNNKEL, per germline (reference sequence). Germline trimming cut 0 bases from V and 4 bases from J; bases unmatched to any gene: 6. The length of the CDR3 is 16 residues. The CDR3 nucleotides read TGTGCCAGCAGCCAAGAGCGCACAGCGGGGGGAGAGACCCAGTACTTC. Protein: CASSQERTAGGETQYF.

This chain joins TRBV9 and TRBJ1-1, with 9 bases lining up with TRBD1. This CDR3 has 13 residues. V shed 4 bases, J shed 7 bases, and the junction held 5 bases outside the gene matches. Germline CDR1 reads SGDLS; CDR2 reads YYNGEE. The CDR3 sequence: CASSSRQGGEAFF. DNA for the CDR3: TGTGCCAGCAGCTCGAGACAGGGGGGTGAAGCTTTCTTT. The full variable domain, rest sourced from reference TRBV9 and TRBJ1-1, is DSGVTQTPKHLITATGQRVTLRCSPRSGDLSVYWYQQSLDQGLQFLIQYYNGEERAKGNILERFSAQQFPDLHSELNLSSLELGDSALYFCASSSRQGGEAFFGQGTRLTVV.

The chain carries TRBV5-1 and TRBJ1-2; tentative D call: TRBD1 (5 bases). Germline CDR1 SGHRS, CDR2 YFSETQ. The germline V and J ends were trimmed by 5 bases and 8 bases, with 25 bases remaining between them. The CDR3 contains 16 residues. The chain's CDR3 is CASRLGLQLGRTGYTF. The CDR3 DNA is TGCGCCAGCAGGTTAGGGCTGCAATTGGGACGGACCGGCTACACCTTC.